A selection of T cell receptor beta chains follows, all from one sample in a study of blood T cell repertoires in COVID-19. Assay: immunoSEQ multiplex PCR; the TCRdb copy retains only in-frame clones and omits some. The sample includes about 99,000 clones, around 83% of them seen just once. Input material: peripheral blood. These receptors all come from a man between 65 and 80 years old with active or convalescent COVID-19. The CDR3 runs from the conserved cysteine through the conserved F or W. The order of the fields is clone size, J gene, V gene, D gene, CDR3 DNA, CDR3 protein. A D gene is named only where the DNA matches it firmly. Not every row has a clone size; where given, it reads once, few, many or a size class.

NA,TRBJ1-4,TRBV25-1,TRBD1,TGTGCCAGCAGTGATTTTAGGGCAGGGGGGTTTGAAAAACTGTTTTTT,CASSDFRAGGFEKLFF
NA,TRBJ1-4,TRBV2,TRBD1,TGTGCCAGCAGTCAACAGGGGGCTAATGAAAAACTGTTTTTT,CASSQQGANEKLFF
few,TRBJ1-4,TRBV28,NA,TGTGCCAGCGAAGGAGGGTCTAATGAAAAACTGTTTTTT,CASEGGSNEKLFF
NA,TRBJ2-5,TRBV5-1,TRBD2,TGCGCCAGCAGCTTGGGTTTCGGTGGTAGCGGGGTCGTAAAGACCCAGTACTTC,CASSLGFGGSGVVKTQYF
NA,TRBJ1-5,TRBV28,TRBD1,TGTGCCAGCAGTCCACCGATGTACAGGGGGCAAGGGGACAATCAGCCCCAGCATTTT,CASSPPMYRGQGDNQPQHF
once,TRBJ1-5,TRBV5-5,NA,TGTGCCAGCAGCTTGGGGACATGGGGCAATCAGCCCCAGCATTTT,CASSLGTWGNQPQHF
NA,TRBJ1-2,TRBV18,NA,TGTGCCAGCTCACCGGAGGGAGACTATGGCTACACCTTC,CASSPEGDYGYTF
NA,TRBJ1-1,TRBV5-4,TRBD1,TGTGCCAGCAGCTTGAAGTTCAGGGGGTCGCTCTCTGAAGCTTTCTTT,CASSLKFRGSLSEAFF
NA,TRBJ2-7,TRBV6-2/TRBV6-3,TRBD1,TGTGCCAGCAGCCCTCTAGGGGGACAGGGATCCTACGAGCAGTACTTC,CASSPLGGQGSYEQYF
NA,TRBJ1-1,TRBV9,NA,TGTGCCAGCAGCCAATATGAGGGGAACACTGAAGCTTTCTTT,CASSQYEGNTEAFF
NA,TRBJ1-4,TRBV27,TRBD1,TGTGCCAGCAGTCTCAGACAGGGGAGGGAAAAACTGTTTTTT,CASSLRQGREKLFF
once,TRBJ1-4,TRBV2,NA,TGTGCCAGCCTAAGAGAGAGGGAGTCGTATGAAAAACTGTTTTTT,CASLRERESYEKLFF
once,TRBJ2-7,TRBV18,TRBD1,TGTGCCAGCTCACCAGGACAGGTCCCTCTCTCCTACGAGCAGTACTTC,CASSPGQVPLSYEQYF
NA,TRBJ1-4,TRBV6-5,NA,TGTGCCGCGTCCCAAGGATGGAGAAAAGAAAAACTGTTTTTT,CAASQGWRKEKLFF
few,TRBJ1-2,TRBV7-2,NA,TGTGCCAGCAGCTTAGCGAAGGGAGGGAATCAGGCGGGGGGCTACACCTTC,CASSLAKGGNQAGGYTF
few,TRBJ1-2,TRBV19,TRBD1,TGTGCCAGTAGATCGGGCAGGGGGGACTATGGCTACACCTTC,CASRSGRGDYGYTF
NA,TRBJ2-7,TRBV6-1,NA,TGTGCCAGCAGTGAATTAAGGTCGAGCCCCAGGCTCGAGCAGTACTTC,CASSELRSSPRLEQYF
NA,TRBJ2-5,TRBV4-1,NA,TGCGCCAGCAGCCAAGGAGGTGGAAGTTGGGAGACCCAGTACTTC,CASSQGGGSWETQYF
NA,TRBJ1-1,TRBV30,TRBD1,TGTGCCTGGAGGTGGGACAGCGTTGCCACTGAAGCTTTCTTT,CAWRWDSVATEAFF
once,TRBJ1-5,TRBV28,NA,TGTGCCAGCAGTTTACTATCAGGGCAGAATCAGCCCCAGCATTTT,CASSLLSGQNQPQHF
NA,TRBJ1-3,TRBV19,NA,TGTGCCAGTAGTACAGGGACTCCTGGAAACACCATATATTTT,CASSTGTPGNTIYF
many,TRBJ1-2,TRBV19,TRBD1,TGTGCCAGTAGGTCGACAGGGAGGAGTGGATATGGCTACACCTTC,CASRSTGRSGYGYTF
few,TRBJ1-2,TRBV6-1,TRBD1,TGTGCCAGCAGTGAAGGAACAGGGGACCTAGGGGACTATGGCTACACCTTC,CASSEGTGDLGDYGYTF